This TCR beta chain emerged from a study of T cells after yellow fever vaccination. Points from the study as a whole: A weaker but faster secondary response was observed, peaking on day 5 versus 15. Post-booster samples contained most primary-vaccination clones (about 96% CD4, around 89% CD8). Researchers noted that a small share of clonotypes showed up in both CD4 and CD8 compartments.

UMIs and a universal primer site were added when TCR cDNA was made by 5'RACE template switching. MiXCR was run by TCRdb on the 5' RACE reads, yielding one entry per CDR3 protein. Of more than 300,000 distinct CDR3 sequences detected, approximately 11% appear once; the ten largest clones hold about 3.5%. Germline V CDR1 and CDR2: LGHNT, FRNRAP. Trimming removed 7 bases from V and 5 bases from J; junction bases left unmatched: 8. The CDR3 totals 14 residues. In its sample, this clonotype was seen many times. As yet, its antigen is unknown. The chain carries TRBV12-5 and TRBJ2-1; the match to TRBD2 covers 7 bases. The sequencing used CD4+ T cells sorted from PBMCs, collected 45 days after the yellow fever booster vaccination. This clonotype was obtained from a man between 18 and 29 years old who received the YFV17D yellow fever vaccine. CDR3 residues: CASAQRDKNNEQFF. The DNA for the CDR3 is TGTGCTAGTGCCCAGCGGGATAAGAACAATGAGCAGTTCTTC.